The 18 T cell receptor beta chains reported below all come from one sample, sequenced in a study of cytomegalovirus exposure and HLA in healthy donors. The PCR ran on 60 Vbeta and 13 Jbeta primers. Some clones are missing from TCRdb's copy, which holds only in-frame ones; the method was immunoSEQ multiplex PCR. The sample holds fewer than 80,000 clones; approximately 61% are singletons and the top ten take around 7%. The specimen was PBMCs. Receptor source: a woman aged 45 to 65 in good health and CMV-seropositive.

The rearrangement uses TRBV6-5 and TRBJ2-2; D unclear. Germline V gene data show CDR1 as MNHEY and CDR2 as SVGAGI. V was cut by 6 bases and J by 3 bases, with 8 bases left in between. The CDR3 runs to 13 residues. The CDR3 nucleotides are TGTGCCAGCAGCACGGTAGACACCGGGGAGCTGTTTTTT. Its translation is CASSTVDTGELFF.

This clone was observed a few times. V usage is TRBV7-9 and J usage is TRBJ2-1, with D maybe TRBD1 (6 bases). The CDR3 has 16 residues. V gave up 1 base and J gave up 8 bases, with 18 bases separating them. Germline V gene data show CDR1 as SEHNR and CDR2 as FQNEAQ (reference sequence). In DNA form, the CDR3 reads TGTGCCAGCAGCTTAGTCAGCACAGGGAATTCGGATGAGCAGTTCTTC. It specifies CASSLVSTGNSDEQFF.

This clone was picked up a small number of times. This CDR3 is CASSEGGSSYEQYF. The CDR3 DNA reads as TGTGCCAGCAGCGAAGGAGGGTCCTCCTACGAGCAGTACTTC. The chain couples TRBV7-3 to TRBJ2-7; a possible D gene is TRBD2 (6 bases). Trimming took 5 bases from V and 0 from J, leaving 11 bases between them. The CDR3 runs 14 residues. Germline CDR1 reads SGHTA; CDR2 reads FQGTGA.

The CDR3 DNA follows: TGTGCCAGCAGCCCGGGGCTAGCGGGGGGCTACGAGCAGTACGTC. Its translation: CASSPGLAGGYEQYV. V is TRBV5-6 and J is TRBJ2-7; 11 bases line up with TRBD2. The CDR3 is made up of 15 amino acids. The V gene's germline CDR1 is SGHDT and CDR2 YYEEEE. Trimming at V came to 4 bases and at J to 3 bases, leaving 6 bases not matched to a gene.

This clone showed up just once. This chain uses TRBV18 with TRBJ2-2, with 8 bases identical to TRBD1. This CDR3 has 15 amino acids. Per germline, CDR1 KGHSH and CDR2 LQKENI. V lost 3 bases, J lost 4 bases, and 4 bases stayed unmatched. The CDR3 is CASSPRTGFTGELFF. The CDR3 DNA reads TGTGCCAGCTCACCGCGGACAGGGTTCACCGGGGAGCTGTTTTTT.

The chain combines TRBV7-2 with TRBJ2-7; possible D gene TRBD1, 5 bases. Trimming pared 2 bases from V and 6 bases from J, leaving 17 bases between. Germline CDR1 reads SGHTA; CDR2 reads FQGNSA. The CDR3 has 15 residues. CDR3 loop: CASSLTDSGTGEQYF. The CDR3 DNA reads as TGTGCCAGCAGCTTAACAGACAGTGGAACCGGCGAGCAGTACTTC.

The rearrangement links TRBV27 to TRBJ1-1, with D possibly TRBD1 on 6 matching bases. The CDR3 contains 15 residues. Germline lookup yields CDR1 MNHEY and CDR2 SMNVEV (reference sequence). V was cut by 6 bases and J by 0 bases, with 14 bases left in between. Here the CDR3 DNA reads TGTGCCAGCAGGAAAACAGGGTACATGAACACTGAAGCTTTCTTT. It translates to CASRKTGYMNTEAFF.

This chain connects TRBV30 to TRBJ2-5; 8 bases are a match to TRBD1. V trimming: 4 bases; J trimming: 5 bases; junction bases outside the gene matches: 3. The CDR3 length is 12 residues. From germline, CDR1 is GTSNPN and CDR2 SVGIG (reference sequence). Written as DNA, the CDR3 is TGTGCCTGGACCAGGGGGCTGGAGACCCAGTACTTC. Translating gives CAWTRGLETQYF.

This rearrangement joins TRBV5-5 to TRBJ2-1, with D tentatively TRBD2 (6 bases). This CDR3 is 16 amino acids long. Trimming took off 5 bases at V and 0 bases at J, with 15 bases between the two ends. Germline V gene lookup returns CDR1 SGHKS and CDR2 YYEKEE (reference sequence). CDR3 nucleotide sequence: TGTGCCAGCAGTGGGGGGACGGGGAGCTCCTACAATGAGCAGTTCTTC. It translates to CASSGGTGSSYNEQFF.

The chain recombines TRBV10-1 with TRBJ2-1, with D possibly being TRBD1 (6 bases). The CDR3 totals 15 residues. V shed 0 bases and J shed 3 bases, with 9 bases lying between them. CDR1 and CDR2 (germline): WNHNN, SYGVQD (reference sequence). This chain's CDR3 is CASSESQGYYNEQFF. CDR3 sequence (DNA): TGCGCCAGCAGTGAGTCGCAGGGGTACTACAATGAGCAGTTCTTC.

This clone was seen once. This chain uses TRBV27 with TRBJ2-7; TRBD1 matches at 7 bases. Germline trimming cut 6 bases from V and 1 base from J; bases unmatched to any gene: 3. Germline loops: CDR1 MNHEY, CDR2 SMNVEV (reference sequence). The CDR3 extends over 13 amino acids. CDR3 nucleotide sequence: TGTGCCAGCAGAGGGACAGTGTCCTACGAGCAGTACTTC. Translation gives CASRGTVSYEQYF.

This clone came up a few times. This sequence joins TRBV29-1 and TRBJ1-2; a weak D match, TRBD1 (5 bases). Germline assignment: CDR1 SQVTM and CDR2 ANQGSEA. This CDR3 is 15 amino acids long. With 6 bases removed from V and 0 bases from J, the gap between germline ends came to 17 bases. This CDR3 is CSVPGGSGANYGYTF. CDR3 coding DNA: TGCAGCGTGCCTGGGGGGAGCGGCGCTAACTATGGCTACACCTTC.

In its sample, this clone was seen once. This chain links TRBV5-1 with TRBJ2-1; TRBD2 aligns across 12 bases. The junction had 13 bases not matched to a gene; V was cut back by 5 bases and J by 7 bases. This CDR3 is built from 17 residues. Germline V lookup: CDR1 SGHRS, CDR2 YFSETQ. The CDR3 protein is CASSLKTTSGGSNEQFF. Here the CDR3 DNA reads TGCGCCAGCAGTTTAAAAACGACTAGCGGGGGAAGTAATGAGCAGTTCTTC.

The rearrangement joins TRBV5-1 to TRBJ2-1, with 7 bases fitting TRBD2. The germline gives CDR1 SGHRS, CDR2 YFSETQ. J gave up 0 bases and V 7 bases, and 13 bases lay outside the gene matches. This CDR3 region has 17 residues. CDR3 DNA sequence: TGCGCCAGCGGGAGGGGTAGCGGACAACTCTCCTACAATGAGCAGTTCTTC. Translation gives CASGRGSGQLSYNEQFF.

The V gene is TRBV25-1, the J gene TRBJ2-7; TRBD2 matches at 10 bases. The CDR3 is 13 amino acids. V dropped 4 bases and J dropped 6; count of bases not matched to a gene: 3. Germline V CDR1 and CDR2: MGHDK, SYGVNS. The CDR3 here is CASSGLAGSEQYV. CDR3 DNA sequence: TGTGCCAGCAGTGGACTAGCGGGTAGCGAGCAGTACGTC.

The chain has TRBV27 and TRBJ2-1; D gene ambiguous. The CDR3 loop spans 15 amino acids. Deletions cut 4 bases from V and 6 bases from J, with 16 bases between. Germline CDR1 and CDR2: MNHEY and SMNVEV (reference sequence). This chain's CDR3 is CASSWRPPAPNEQFF. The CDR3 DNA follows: TGTGCCAGCAGTTGGCGGCCTCCGGCCCCCAATGAGCAGTTCTTC.

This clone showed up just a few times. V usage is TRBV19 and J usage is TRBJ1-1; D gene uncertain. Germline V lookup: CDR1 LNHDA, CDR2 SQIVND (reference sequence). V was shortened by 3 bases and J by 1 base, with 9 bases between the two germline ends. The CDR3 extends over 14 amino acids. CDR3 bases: TGTGCCAGTAGTATTGGCCCGCAGAACACTGAAGCTTTCTTT. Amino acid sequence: CASSIGPQNTEAFF.

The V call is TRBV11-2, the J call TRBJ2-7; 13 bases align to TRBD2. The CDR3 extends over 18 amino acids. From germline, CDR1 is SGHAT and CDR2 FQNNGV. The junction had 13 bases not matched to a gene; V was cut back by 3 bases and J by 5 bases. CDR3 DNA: TGTGCCAGCAGCTTGGGACTAGCGGGGAATTCTCTTTCCAACGAGCAGTACGTC. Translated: CASSLGLAGNSLSNEQYV.